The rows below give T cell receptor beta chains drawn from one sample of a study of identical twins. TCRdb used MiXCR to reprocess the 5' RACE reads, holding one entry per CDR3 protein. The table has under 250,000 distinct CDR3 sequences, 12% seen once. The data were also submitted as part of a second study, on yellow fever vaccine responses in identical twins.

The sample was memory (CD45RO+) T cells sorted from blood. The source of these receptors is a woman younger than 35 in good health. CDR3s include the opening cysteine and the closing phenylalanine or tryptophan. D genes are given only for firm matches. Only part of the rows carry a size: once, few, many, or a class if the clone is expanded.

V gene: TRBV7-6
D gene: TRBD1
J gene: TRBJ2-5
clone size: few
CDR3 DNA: TGTGCCAGCAGCAGGGGGACAGACCAAGAGACCCAGTACTTC
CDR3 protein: CASSRGTDQETQYF

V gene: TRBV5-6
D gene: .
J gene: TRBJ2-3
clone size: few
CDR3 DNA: TGTGCCAGCAGCTTGGCCCTAGGCACAGATACGCAGTATTTT
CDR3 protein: CASSLALGTDTQYF

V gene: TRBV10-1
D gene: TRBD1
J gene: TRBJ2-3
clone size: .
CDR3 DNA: TGCGCCAGCAGCCCGGGACAGGGGAGCGCAGATACGCAGTATTTT
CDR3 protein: CASSPGQGSADTQYF

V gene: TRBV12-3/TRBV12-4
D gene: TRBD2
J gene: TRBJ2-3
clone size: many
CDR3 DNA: TGTGCCAGCAAACTAGCGGAAAGCACAGATACGCAGTATTTT
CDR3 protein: CASKLAESTDTQYF

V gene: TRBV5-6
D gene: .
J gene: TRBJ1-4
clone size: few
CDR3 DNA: TGTGCCAGCAGCTCTTGGAGGGTGGCTAATGAAAAACTGTTTTTT
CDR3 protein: CASSSWRVANEKLFF

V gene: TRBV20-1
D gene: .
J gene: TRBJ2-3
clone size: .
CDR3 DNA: TGCAGTGCCGTCCAGGACAGCTACACAGATACGCAGTATTTT
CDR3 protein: CSAVQDSYTDTQYF

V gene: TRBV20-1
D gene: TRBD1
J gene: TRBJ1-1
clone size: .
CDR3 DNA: TGCAGTGCTAGAAGACAGGGCACTGAAGCTTTCTTT
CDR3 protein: CSARRQGTEAFF

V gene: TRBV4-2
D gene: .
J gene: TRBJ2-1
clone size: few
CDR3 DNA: TGTGCCAGCAGCCAAAGTAATCAGGGTAATGAGCAGTTCTTC
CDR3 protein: CASSQSNQGNEQFF

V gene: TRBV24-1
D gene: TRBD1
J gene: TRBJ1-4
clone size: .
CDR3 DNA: TGTGCCACCAGTGATTTAGGTCCTGGGACAGGGGGCCTACATCCCGAAAAACTGTTTTTT
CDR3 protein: CATSDLGPGTGGLHPEKLFF

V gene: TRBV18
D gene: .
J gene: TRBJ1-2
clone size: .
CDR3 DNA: TGTGCCAGCTCACCAGCTTCAGTGTTTAGCTATGGCTACACCTTC
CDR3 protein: CASSPASVFSYGYTF

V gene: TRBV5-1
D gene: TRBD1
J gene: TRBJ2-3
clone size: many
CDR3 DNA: TGCGCCAGCAGCTTGGGACAGGGGACTGGCACAGATACGCAGTATTTT
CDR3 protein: CASSLGQGTGTDTQYF

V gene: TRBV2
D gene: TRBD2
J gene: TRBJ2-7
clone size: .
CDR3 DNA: TGTGCCAGCAGTGAAATGGGAGGGCCCCGCTACGAGCAGTACTTC
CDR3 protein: CASSEMGGPRYEQYF

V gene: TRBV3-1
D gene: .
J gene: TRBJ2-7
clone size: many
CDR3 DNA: TGTGCCAGCAGTCAGAGACAGCAATCTACCTACGAGCAGTACTTC
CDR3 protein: CASSQRQQSTYEQYF

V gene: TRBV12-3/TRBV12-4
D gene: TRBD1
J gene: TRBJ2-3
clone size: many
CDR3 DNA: TGTGCCAGCACCCTACTCCGAGGACAGGTATCAGATACGCAGTATTTT
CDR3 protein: CASTLLRGQVSDTQYF

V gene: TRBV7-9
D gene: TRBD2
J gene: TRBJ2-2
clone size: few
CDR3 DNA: TGTGCCAGCAGCTTCATAACGGGAGGCACCGGGGAGCTGTTTTTT
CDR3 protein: CASSFITGGTGELFF

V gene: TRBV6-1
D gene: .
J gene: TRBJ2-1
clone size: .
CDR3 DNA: TGTGCCAGCAGTCGACCTCGAGAACAGCAGTTCTTC
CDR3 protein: CASSRPREQQFF

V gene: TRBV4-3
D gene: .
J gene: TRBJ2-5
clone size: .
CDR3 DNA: TGCGCCAGCCCGTTTGGGACACCTGGGGAGGAGACCCAGTACTTC
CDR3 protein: CASPFGTPGEETQYF

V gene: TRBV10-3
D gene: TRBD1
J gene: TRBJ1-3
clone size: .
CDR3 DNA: TGTGCCATCAGACCACGGGACAGGGGGAGAGACACCATATATTTT
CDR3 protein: CAIRPRDRGRDTIYF

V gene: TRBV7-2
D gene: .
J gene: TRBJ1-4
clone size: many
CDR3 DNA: TGTGCCAGCAGCTTACGGGGTCGGGAAAAACTGTTTTTT
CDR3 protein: CASSLRGREKLFF

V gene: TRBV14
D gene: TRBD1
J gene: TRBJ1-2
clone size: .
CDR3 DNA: TGTGCCAGCAGCCAGGGACAGTCATATGGCTACACCTTC
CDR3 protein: CASSQGQSYGYTF

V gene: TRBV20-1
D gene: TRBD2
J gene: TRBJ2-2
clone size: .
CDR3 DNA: TGCAGTGCTCCCCGTGGAGCGGGAAGGGACACCGGGGAGCTGTTTTTT
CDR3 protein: CSAPRGAGRDTGELFF

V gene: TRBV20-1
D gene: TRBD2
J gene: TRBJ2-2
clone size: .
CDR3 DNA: TGCCGTGCTATTCTAGCGGGGGCCGGGGAGCTGTTTTTT
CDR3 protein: CRAILAGAGELFF

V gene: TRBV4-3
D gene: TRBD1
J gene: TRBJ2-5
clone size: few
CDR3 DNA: TGCGCCAGCAGCCAAGATACAGGGGCAGAAGAGACCCAGTACTTC
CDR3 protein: CASSQDTGAEETQYF

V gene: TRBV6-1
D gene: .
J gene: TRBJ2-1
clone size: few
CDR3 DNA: TGTGCCAGCGGACGGACAGGGACTACGGTCAATGAGCAGTTCTTC
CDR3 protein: CASGRTGTTVNEQFF

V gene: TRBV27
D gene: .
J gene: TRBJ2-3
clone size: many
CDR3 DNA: TGTGCCAGCAGTTATGGCCAAGCCCGGACAGATACGCAGTATTTT
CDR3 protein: CASSYGQARTDTQYF

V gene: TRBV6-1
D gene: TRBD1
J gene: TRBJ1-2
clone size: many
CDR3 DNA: TGTGCCAGCAGCCCGGGACAGACTAACTATGGCTACACCTTC
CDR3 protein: CASSPGQTNYGYTF

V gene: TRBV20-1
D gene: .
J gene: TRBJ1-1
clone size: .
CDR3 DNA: TGCAGTGCTAGAGATCCCCCTGAAGCTTTCTTT
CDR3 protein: CSARDPPEAFF

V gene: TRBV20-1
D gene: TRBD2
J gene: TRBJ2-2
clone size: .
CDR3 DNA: TGCAGTGCTCGGGGACTAGCGGAGTTCCACACCGGGGAGCTGTTTTTT
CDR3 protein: CSARGLAEFHTGELFF